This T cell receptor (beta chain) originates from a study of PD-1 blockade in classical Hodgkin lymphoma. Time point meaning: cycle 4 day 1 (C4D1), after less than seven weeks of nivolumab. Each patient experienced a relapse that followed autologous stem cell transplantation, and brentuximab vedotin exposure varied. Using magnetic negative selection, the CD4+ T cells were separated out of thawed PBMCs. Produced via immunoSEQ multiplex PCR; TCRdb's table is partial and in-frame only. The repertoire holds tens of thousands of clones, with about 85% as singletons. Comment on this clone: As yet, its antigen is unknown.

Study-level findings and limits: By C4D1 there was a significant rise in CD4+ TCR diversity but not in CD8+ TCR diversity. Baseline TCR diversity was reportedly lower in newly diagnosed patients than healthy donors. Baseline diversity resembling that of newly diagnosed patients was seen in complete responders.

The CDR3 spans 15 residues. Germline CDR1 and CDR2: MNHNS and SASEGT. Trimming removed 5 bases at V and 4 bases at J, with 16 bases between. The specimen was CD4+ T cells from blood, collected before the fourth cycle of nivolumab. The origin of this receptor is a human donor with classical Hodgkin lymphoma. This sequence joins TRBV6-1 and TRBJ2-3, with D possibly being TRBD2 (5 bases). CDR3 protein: CASSQDGVRSDTQYF. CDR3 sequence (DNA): TGTGCCAGCAGTCAGGACGGGGTCCGATCAGATACGCAGTATTTT.